This T cell receptor beta chain was captured by sequencing in a study of T cell responses to AZD1222 COVID-19 vaccine. A note on this clone: Its antigen is not known. Mismatch with germline at one junction end may stem from a read error.

Clones were sequenced by immunoSEQ multiplex PCR, and TCRdb holds only the in-frame ones, with some missing. The data contain around 130,000 clones, 90% to 95% of them singletons. The CDR3 is made up of 15 amino acids. The germline gives CDR1 MNHEY, CDR2 SMNVEV (reference sequence). Study-level results: Possibly, clonal diversity was underestimated; donors were largely white British and included more females. Of spike-specific TCRs, nearly half reportedly target regions left unmutated in variants. The study identified only six AZD1222 recipients as seropositive at baseline. Increased Spike-specific TCR breadth and depth were observed after two AZD1222 doses.

The chain recombines TRBV27 with TRBJ2-7; D is unclear. This clonotype was obtained from an adult in good health. Material: peripheral blood, obtained on day 0 of AZD1222 vaccination. The CDR3 protein is CASSLWASSSYEQYF. The CDR3 DNA reads TGTGCCAGCAGCTTATGGGCAAGCAGCTCCTACGAGCAGTACTTC.